Below are 12 T cell receptor beta chains sequenced from a single sample in a study of T cell responses to AZD1222 COVID-19 vaccine (dated by TCRdb to about 2021). The method was the immunoSEQ multiplex PCR assay. The table comes from immuneACCESS by way of TCRdb, which keeps in-frame sequences with V and J called. Part of the clones is missing from these tables; in studies checked, under half for an unresolved V gene and the rest for unknown reasons. The sample contains 110,000 to 150,000 clones, about 86% of them found a single time. Approximately 3.7% of the sample belongs to the ten largest clones. The intended sense of this specimen's time point label: baseline before first vaccination. The input for sequencing was peripheral blood, taken on day 0 of AZD1222 vaccination. The receptors were sampled from an adult in good health.

The genes are TRBV28 and TRBJ1-2, with D possibly TRBD1 on 5 matching bases. The germline V gene encodes CDR1 MDHEN and CDR2 SYDVKM. Trimming shortened V by 3 bases and J by 4 bases, and 15 bases separated the two germline ends. CDR3 length: 15 amino acids. The CDR3 DNA sequence: TGTGCCAGCAGTTTCTTGACAGAGACCTTCTATGGCTACACCTTC. It translates to CASSFLTETFYGYTF.

The chain has TRBV29-1 and TRBJ1-2, with D perhaps TRBD1 (6 bases). The CDR3 runs to 15 residues. With 6 bases removed from V and 7 bases from J, the gap between germline ends came to 24 bases. Germline CDR1 reads SQVTM; CDR2 reads ANQGSEA. The CDR3 DNA sequence: TGCAGCGTGATATCCAGAGGGGGGAACATAGGTGGCTACACCTTC. This gives the protein CSVISRGGNIGGYTF.

The rearrangement links TRBV4-1 to TRBJ2-7, with unresolved D. The V gene's germline CDR1 is MGHRA and CDR2 YSYEKL. The CDR3 has 14 amino acids. V dropped 3 bases and J dropped 2 bases, with 11 bases sitting between them. DNA for the CDR3: TGCGCCAGCAGCCACGCGGACGGAGCCTACGAGCAGTACTTC. This translates into CASSHADGAYEQYF.

V and J are TRBV27 and TRBJ2-2, with 10 bases identical to TRBD2. Per the germline V gene, CDR1 is MNHEY and CDR2 is SMNVEV (reference sequence). The V gene end was trimmed by 4 bases and the J gene end by 6 bases; junction bases not matched to a gene: 11. CDR3 length: 17 amino acids. CDR3 nucleotides: TGTGCCAGCAGTTCCCGGGTGCTAGCGGGAGCGGCCGGGGAGCTGTTTTTT. Translated, it gives CASSSRVLAGAAGELFF.

DNA for the CDR3: TGTGCCAGCACCCGAAATACCGGGGAGCTGTTTTTT. It encodes CASTRNTGELFF. The V gene is TRBV7-2, the J gene TRBJ2-2, with D hard to call. There are 12 residues in the CDR3. Germline lookup yields CDR1 SGHTA and CDR2 FQGNSA. V lost 7 bases, J lost 5 bases, and 8 bases lay in between. Using reference TRBV7-2 and TRBJ2-2 for the parts outside the CDR3, the full variable domain is GAGVSQSPSNKVTEKGKDVELRCDPISGHTALYWYRQSLGQGLEFLIYFQGNSAPDKSGLPSDRFSAERTGGSVSTLTIQRTQQEDSAVYLCASTRNTGELFFGEGSRLTVL.

V gene TRBV14 combines with J gene TRBJ2-2, with 11 nucleotides matching TRBD2. This CDR3 spans 19 amino acids. From germline, CDR1 is SGHDN and CDR2 FVKESK. With V trimmed by 1 base and J by 5 bases, 12 bases remained unmatched. CDR3 nucleotide sequence: TGTGCCAGCAGCCAAGTGGGCTCTACTAGCGGGAGACGAACCGGGGAGCTGTTTTTT. Protein product: CASSQVGSTSGRRTGELFF.

The chain uses TRBV4-3 and TRBJ1-2; D call uncertain. The V gene's germline CDR1 is LGHNA and CDR2 YSLEER. Trimming took off 1 base at V and 0 bases at J, with 6 bases between the two ends. The CDR3 contains 14 residues. The CDR3, as DNA: TGCGCCAGCAGCCAAGGGGCAGCTAACTATGGCTACACCTTC. This translates into CASSQGAANYGYTF.

V usage is TRBV27 and J usage is TRBJ1-5; possibly TRBD1 for D (5 bases). Germline loops: CDR1 MNHEY, CDR2 SMNVEV (reference sequence). The V gene lost 2 bases and the J gene lost 4 bases, with 9 bases spanning the gap. This CDR3 is 14 amino acids long. The CDR3 DNA is TGTGCCAGCAGTTTACTCCAGGGTAATCAGCCCCAGCATTTT. It specifies CASSLLQGNQPQHF.

The J gene is TRBJ2-1, the V gene TRBV30; TRBD2 might be the D (5 bases). Germline CDR1 GTSNPN, CDR2 SVGIG (reference sequence). Trimming left V 2 bases short and J 8 bases short, with 13 bases between. The CDR3 length is 13 residues. CDR3 region: CAWSLLISDEQFF. The CDR3 DNA sequence: TGTGCCTGGAGTCTCCTAATTAGCGATGAGCAGTTCTTC.

The V call is TRBV3-1 (or the pseudogene TRBV3-2), the J call TRBJ1-6, with D possibly matching TRBD1 (6 bases). The V end was cut by 3 bases, the J end by 11 bases, with 17 bases between. Germline CDR1 and CDR2: LGHDT and YNNKEL (reference sequence). The length of the CDR3 is 15 residues. The CDR3 spells CASSHRGASAPPLHF. In DNA, the CDR3 is TGTGCCAGCAGCCACAGGGGTGCCTCCGCCCCACCCCTCCACTTT.

The chain has TRBV3-1 (or the pseudogene TRBV3-2) and TRBJ2-5; D is ambiguous. Germline V gene sequence: CDR1 LGHDT, CDR2 YNNKEL (reference sequence). V was trimmed by 3 bases and J by 0 bases, leaving 11 bases between them. This CDR3 spans 15 amino acids. The CDR3 DNA reads as TGTGCCAGCAGCCAGGGGTCTACGTACCAAGAGACCCAGTACTTC. It specifies CASSQGSTYQETQYF.

The chain is built from TRBV9 and TRBJ1-2; D unresolved. Deletions cut 7 bases from V and 4 bases from J, with 11 bases between. The CDR3 runs 12 residues. Germline V gene data show CDR1 as SGDLS and CDR2 as YYNGEE. The CDR3 loop reads CASHEGVYGYTF. The CDR3 DNA reads TGTGCCAGCCACGAAGGAGTCTATGGCTACACCTTC.